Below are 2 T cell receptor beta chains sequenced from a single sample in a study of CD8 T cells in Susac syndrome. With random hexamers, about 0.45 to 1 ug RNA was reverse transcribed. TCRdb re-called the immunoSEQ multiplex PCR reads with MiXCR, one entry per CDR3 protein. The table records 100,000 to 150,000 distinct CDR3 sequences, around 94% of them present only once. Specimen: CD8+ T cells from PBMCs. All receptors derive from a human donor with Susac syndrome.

The chain's CDR3 is CASSQTGARQETQYF. CDR3 nucleotide sequence: TGTGCCAGCAGCCAAACGGGGGCTCGGCAAGAGACCCAGTACTTC. This chain connects TRBV6-5 to TRBJ2-5; either TRBD1 or TRBD2 may fit D (6 bases each). The CDR3 consists of 15 residues. CDR1 and CDR2 from the germline V gene are MNHEY and SVGAGI. The germline V and J ends were trimmed by 6 bases and 2 bases, with 16 bases remaining between them.

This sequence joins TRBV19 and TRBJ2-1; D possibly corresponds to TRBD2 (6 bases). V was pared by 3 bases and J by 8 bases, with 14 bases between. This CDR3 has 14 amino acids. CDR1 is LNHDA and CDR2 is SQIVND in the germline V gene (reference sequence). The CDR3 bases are TGTGCCAGTAGTATTTATTGGGGGGAGTATGAGCAGTTCTTC. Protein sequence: CASSIYWGEYEQFF.